The subject of this entry is one T cell receptor (beta chain). The data belong to a study of control samples from healthy donors and cancer patients. TCRdb keeps only in-frame clones here, not all; method: immunoSEQ multiplex PCR. The sample yields about 44,000 clones, around 87% seen once. The sequence derives from a woman aged 55-70 years with lung cancer. Sequencing was performed on PBMCs.

CDR3 amino acids: CASSLEGSTNTGELFF. In nucleotides, the CDR3 is TGTGCCAGCAGCTTAGAAGGGAGCACGAACACCGGGGAGCTGTTTTTT. The rearrangement uses TRBV7-7 and TRBJ2-2, with D perhaps TRBD2 (5 bases). The V end lost 1 base, the J end lost 0 bases, and 9 bases lay between the germline ends. Germline V CDR1 and CDR2: SSHAT, FNYEAQ (reference sequence). This CDR3 is built from 16 residues.